The clone carrying this T cell receptor beta chain was detected ten times or more. The target antigen is unknown. The data belong to a study of T cells after yellow fever vaccination. Whole-study context: For low cell numbers, libraries were made with SMART-Seq v4 Ultra Low Input. Notes on the study in general: Weaker overall, the secondary response nonetheless peaked faster (day 5 versus 15). High-abundance clonotypes from the bulk population could contaminate FACS-sorted repertoires.

Template switching by 5'RACE produced TCR cDNA, adding a universal primer site and UMIs. TCRdb called the 5' RACE reads again in MiXCR, with one record for every CDR3 protein. Of around 300,000 distinct CDR3 sequences listed, around 4.5% are singletons. Source: PBMCs, taken 15 days after the yellow fever booster vaccination. This receptor was taken from a man younger than 30 who received the YFV17D yellow fever vaccine.

The CDR3 loop reads CASSVGDKYNEQFF. The CDR3 DNA sequence: TGCGCCAGCAGCGTGGGAGACAAATACAATGAGCAGTTCTTC. The chain employs TRBV5-1 and TRBJ2-1; TRBD2 might be the D (5 bases). CDR3 size: 14 residues. V was trimmed by 4 bases and J by 4 bases, leaving 12 bases between them. In germline, CDR1 is SGHRS, CDR2 YFSETQ.